The TCR beta chain under discussion was sequenced for a study of beta chain features in type 1 diabetes. Germline V gene data show CDR1 as MNHNS and CDR2 as SASEGT. With 4 bases removed from V and 3 bases from J, the gap between germline ends came to 9 bases. The CDR3 is 14 amino acids. All of the isolated RNA was reverse transcribed, so expressed TCRB transcripts were sequenced. Here immunoSEQ multiplex PCR was the method, and the copy in TCRdb shows in-frame clones only, minus some. The table has approximately 40,000 clones, approximately 49% seen once. This clonotype was sampled from a woman aged 25 to 45 in good health. The rearrangement joins TRBV6-1 to TRBJ2-2; tentative D call: TRBD2 (5 bases). Sequenced material: stem cell memory CD4+ T cells from blood. In nucleotides, the CDR3 is TGTGCCAGCAGTGTGCATAGCGACACCGGGGAGCTGTTTTTT. This encodes CASSVHSDTGELFF.